These 5 T cell receptor beta chains were sequenced from one sample in a study of T cells in Graves' hyperthyroidism and ophthalmopathy. The TCR beta CDR3 regions underwent amplification using RNA transcripts as the source. RT-PCR in the first round (using the HTBI primer set) targeted the TCR CDR3. TCRdb redid the calling of the multiplex PCR reads with MiXCR, one entry per CDR3 protein. The sample lists hundreds of thousands of distinct CDR3 sequences, about 14% occurring once. Sequenced sample: blood. Every receptor here comes from a woman in her forties or fifties with Graves' ophthalmopathy.

This clonotype was observed a handful of times. The rearrangement links TRBV24-1 to TRBJ2-1, with a weak D call TRBD1 (5 bases). The V gene's germline CDR1 is KGHDR and CDR2 SFDVKD. The CDR3 runs 16 residues. V dropped 1 base and J dropped 8 bases, with 17 bases sitting between them. CDR3 residues: CATSDFRGPLGDEQFF. CDR3 sequence (DNA): TGTGCCACCAGTGATTTTCGAGGACCCCTAGGGGATGAGCAGTTCTTC.

This clonotype has ten or more counts. This sequence joins TRBV27 and TRBJ1-5, with a possible D match to TRBD1 (5 bases). Germline lookup yields CDR1 MNHEY and CDR2 SMNVEV (reference sequence). The CDR3 extends over 14 amino acids. Trimming shortened V by 2 bases and J by 5 bases, and 10 bases separated the two germline ends. In DNA form, the CDR3 reads TGTGCCAGCAGTTTAGGTCGGGGCGATCAGCCCCAGCATTTT. The encoded protein is CASSLGRGDQPQHF.

The chain uses TRBV20-1 and TRBJ1-1, with D possibly TRBD1 on 5 matching bases. Trimming cost V 7 bases and J 1 base, with 10 bases left between them. Germline-derived CDR1 and CDR2 are DFQATT and SNEGSKA (reference sequence). The CDR3 has 12 residues. The CDR3 loop is CSVDSGNTEAFF. DNA of the CDR3: TGCAGTGTTGACAGCGGGAACACTGAAGCTTTCTTT.

This chain uses TRBV9 with TRBJ2-1; the match to TRBD2 covers 9 bases. CDR1 is SGDLS, CDR2 YYNGEE, per germline. V was pared by 2 bases and J by 8 bases, with 8 bases of the junction left unmatched. The CDR3 length is 15 residues. The CDR3: CASSVHSGSSDEQFF. For the CDR3, the DNA is TGTGCCAGCAGCGTCCATAGCGGGAGCTCGGATGAGCAGTTCTTC.

In regard to this clonotype: Given a much more abundant clone one base away, this may be a read error. The V gene is TRBV24-1, the J gene TRBJ1-1; D may be TRBD1 (6 bases). Germline V gives CDR1 KGHDR, CDR2 SFDVKD. This CDR3 comprises 13 residues. The CDR3 DNA is TGTGCCACCAGTGATCGGGGGGCCTCTGAAGCTCTCTTT. Amino acid sequence: CATSDRGASEALF.